This T cell receptor beta chain was documented in a study of beta chain features in type 1 diabetes. Study results and limitations: cDNA-based sequencing might over-represent cells highly expressing TCR. In all four CD4+ subsets, TCRB CDR3 length was significantly, moderately reduced in type 1 diabetes.

Concerning this clone: Its cognate antigen is unknown. Germline is not matched at one junction end, which may reflect a read error. Additional DNA sequences in this sample encode the identical CDR3.

The CDR3 sequence is 12 residues long. The V gene's germline CDR1 is SEHNR and CDR2 FQNEAQ (reference sequence). Sequenced material consisted of expressed TCRB transcripts (all of the isolated RNA was reverse transcribed). The method was immunoSEQ multiplex PCR; TCRdb's version includes in-frame clones alone and lacks a portion of them. Among hundreds of thousands of clones listed, over 11% were seen once. Every sorted population was more than 95% pure. Sequencing was done on a sample of naive CD4+ T cells from blood. The chain joins TRBV7-9 to TRBJ2-5; TRBD2 matches 8 bases. This receptor was obtained from a man younger than 30 with type 1 diabetes. CDR3 in amino acids: CASSLAGETQYF. The CDR3 DNA sequence: TGTGCCAGCAGCCTAGCGGGAGAGACCCAGTACTTC.